This T cell receptor beta chain was found in a study of T-cell reconstitution after alpha-beta-depleted transplantation in children. The authors prepared the TCRbeta library with unique molecular identifiers. A single record per CDR3 protein comes from TCRdb applying MiXCR to the PCR reads. The table shows 150,000 to 250,000 distinct CDR3 sequences, with roughly 15% occurring only once. The V end lost 0 bases, the J end lost 0 bases, and 12 bases lay between the germline ends. The CDR3 sequence is 15 residues long. CDR1 is GTSNPN, CDR2 SVGIG, per germline (reference sequence). The chain links TRBV30 to TRBJ2-7; D not resolved. This receptor was obtained from a human donor who donated a stem cell graft to a child with acute lymphoblastic leukemia. The specimen comprised PBMCs from the stem cell graft donor, sampled from the stem cell graft. As DNA, the CDR3 is TGTGCCTGGAGTGTACAGAGCGCCCCCTCCTACGAGCAGTACTTC. This encodes CAWSVQSAPSYEQYF.